The TCR beta chain described here comes from a study of T-cell memory formation after mild COVID-19. Study-level information: TCR clustering was largely donor specific. Study-wide points: Balance between CD4 and CD8 was seen in clones contracting day 15 to 85, and a CD4+ lean was seen in later expanders.

The V end lost 2 bases, the J end lost 5 bases, and 9 bases lay between the germline ends. Germline CDR1 reads MNHEY; CDR2 reads SVGAGI. The CDR3 consists of 14 residues. The authors produced TCR alpha and TCR beta cDNA libraries with sample barcodes and UMIs by 5'RACE using constant-segment primers. MiXCR was run by TCRdb on the 5' RACE reads, yielding one entry per CDR3 protein. The data show tens of thousands of distinct CDR3 sequences, with more than 20% seen just once and 35% to 50% held by the top ten. As for this clonotype: No antigen is known for it.

V and J are TRBV6-5 and TRBJ2-2; D is possibly TRBD2 (5 bases). The clonotype originates from a man between 18 and 35 years old who had mild COVID-19 (a few samples of this study predate the infection). Cell type and time point are not known. Sequencing was performed on PBMCs or a T cell subset sorted from them (not recorded which). The DNA of the CDR3 is TGTGCCAGCAGTTACAACCTAGCAACCGGGGAGCTGTTTTTT. It specifies CASSYNLATGELFF.